These 6 T cell receptor beta chains originate from one sample sequenced in a study of T-cell reconstitution after alpha-beta-depleted transplantation in children. Unique molecular identifiers were used in preparing the TCRbeta library. MiXCR, run by TCRdb on the PCR reads, gives a single entry per CDR3 protein. The repertoire consists of roughly 50,000 distinct CDR3 sequences, with roughly 46% occurring once and the leading ten covering roughly 98%. This specimen consisted of PBMCs, mostly from graft donor cells, obtained 360 days after TCRalphabeta/CD19-depleted stem cell transplant. The receptors shown here come from a male patient aged 10-17 years who had a stem cell transplant for acute lymphoblastic leukemia, so the T cells may come from the graft donor.

The chain links TRBV5-1 to TRBJ2-5; D might be TRBD1 (5 bases). V lost 4 bases and J 10 bases, leaving 14 bases between the germline ends. This CDR3 is 12 amino acids long. In germline, CDR1 is SGHRS, CDR2 YFSETQ. CDR3 sequence: CASSPQGVIQYF. The CDR3 nucleotides are TGCGCCAGCAGCCCTCAAGGGGTCATCCAGTACTTC. Filled out from reference TRBV5-1 and TRBJ2-5, the complete variable domain reads KAGVTQTPRYLIKTRGQQVTLSCSPISGHRSVSWYQQTPGQGLQFLFEYFSETQRNKGNFPGRFSGRQFSNSRSEMNVSTLELGDSALYLCASSPQGVIQYFGPGTRLLVL.

The chain is built from TRBV7-8 and TRBJ2-1; the D call may be TRBD1 or TRBD2 (5 bases each). This CDR3 contains 18 residues. Germline values: CDR1 SGHVS, CDR2 FQNEAQ. Trimming removed 3 bases from V and 8 bases from J, with 26 bases in between. The CDR3 bases are TGTGCCAGCAGCTTTTTGGGACGGGGAACCATATCAAGGGATGAGCAGTTCTTC. This encodes CASSFLGRGTISRDEQFF. The variable domain in full, completed from reference TRBV7-8 and TRBJ2-1, reads GAGVSQSPRYKVAKRGQDVALRCDPISGHVSLFWYQQALGQGPEFLTYFQNEAQLDKSGLPSDRFFAERPEGSVSTLKIQRTQQEDSAVYLCASSFLGRGTISRDEQFFGPGTRLTVL.

This chain joins TRBV24-1 and TRBJ2-1; D uncertain. The CDR3 runs 11 residues. The germline V and J ends were trimmed by 1 base and 9 bases, with 3 bases remaining between them. Germline CDR1 KGHDR, CDR2 SFDVKD. The CDR3 is CATSDFGEQFF. For the CDR3, the DNA is TGTGCCACCAGTGATTTTGGTGAGCAGTTCTTC.

This rearrangement joins TRBV5-6 to TRBJ2-2; TRBD1 aligns across 8 bases. The germline V gene encodes CDR1 SGHDT and CDR2 YYEEEE. The CDR3 extends over 15 amino acids. V was clipped by 3 bases and J by 3 bases; unmatched bases: 4. CDR3 DNA: TGTGCCAGCAGCTCGCACAGGGGGGACACCGGGGAGCTGTTTTTT. Translation: CASSSHRGDTGELFF.

The rearrangement uses TRBV5-4 and TRBJ2-3; a weak D match, TRBD2 (6 bases). Per the germline V gene, CDR1 is SGHNT and CDR2 is YYREEE (reference sequence). This CDR3 spans 15 amino acids. V was clipped by 5 bases and J by 6 bases, with 19 bases between them. Here the CDR3 reads CASRPEGGFVDTQYF. The CDR3 nucleotides are TGTGCCAGCAGACCGGAGGGCGGTTTTGTGGATACGCAGTATTTT. Full variable domain (outside the CDR3, taken from reference TRBV5-4 and TRBJ2-3): ETGVTQSPTHLIKTRGQQVTLRCSSQSGHNTVSWYQQALGQGPQFIFQYYREEENGRGNFPPRFSGLQFPNYSSELNVNALELDDSALYLCASRPEGGFVDTQYFGPGTRLTVL.

This chain joins TRBV12-3 or TRBV12-4 and TRBJ2-4; D uncertain. This CDR3 is built from 15 residues. V lost 3 bases to trimming and J lost 6 bases, with 15 bases between them. CDR3 protein: CASSFMGLRRNIQYF. The CDR3 bases are TGTGCCAGCAGTTTCATGGGATTGAGGAGAAACATTCAGTACTTC.